Following are 32 T cell receptor beta chains from one sample sequenced in a study of blood T cells in healthy people across ages. Together with a sample-barcoded 5' primer, a J-beta primer mix was included in a second PCR lasting roughly 6 to 12 cycles. TCRdb itself ran the 5' RACE reads through MiXCR, one entry per CDR3 protein. The sample shows 1.5 million to 2 million distinct CDR3 sequences, 28% of them seen only once. Specimen: blood. Every receptor here comes from a woman aged 30 to 39 in good health.

A few counts support this clonotype. The chain links TRBV7-6 to TRBJ2-5; 7 bases are a match to TRBD2. Per the germline V gene, CDR1 is SGHVS and CDR2 is FNYEAQ. V was clipped by 5 bases and J by 1 base; unmatched bases: 7. CDR3 length: 15 amino acids. CDR3 nucleotides: TGTGCCAGCAGCCCGATGCGGGGGATCCAAGAGACCCAGTACTTC. Protein: CASSPMRGIQETQYF.

The J gene is TRBJ1-2, the V gene TRBV12-3 or TRBV12-4; D may be TRBD1 (5 bases). The CDR3 runs 13 residues. V was trimmed by 6 bases and J by 8 bases, leaving 16 bases between them. For the CDR3, the DNA is TGTGCCAGCAGCTTCCAGGGCCTCCGAGGCTACACCTTC. Translation gives CASSFQGLRGYTF.

This clonotype was detected only a few times. The genes are TRBV6-6 and TRBJ2-1; 11 bases match TRBD1. CDR3 length equals 15 residues. J was trimmed by 6 bases and V by 5 bases; bases with no gene match: 6. Germline V gene data show CDR1 as MNHNY and CDR2 as SVGAGI (reference sequence). The CDR3 DNA is TGTGCCAGCAGTCCCGGACAGGGGGCCGTCAATGAGCAGTTCTTC. It encodes CASSPGQGAVNEQFF.

This clonotype was recorded a few times. V and J are TRBV5-1 and TRBJ2-1; tentatively, D is TRBD2 (5 bases). Trimming removed 4 bases from V and 6 bases from J, with 20 bases in between. The CDR3 covers 16 residues. Germline assignment: CDR1 SGHRS and CDR2 YFSETQ. CDR3 region: CASSVPTSPLGNEQFF. CDR3 coding DNA: TGCGCCAGCAGCGTACCCACTAGTCCCCTCGGCAATGAGCAGTTCTTC.

Worth noting for this clonotype: This may be a read error, as it is one base from a much larger clone. V is TRBV7-2 and J is TRBJ2-1; TRBD2 is a possible D gene (6 bases). Germline assignment: CDR1 SGHTA and CDR2 FQGNSA. Trimming removed 4 bases from V and 10 bases from J, with 20 bases in between. The CDR3 runs to 15 residues. CDR3 protein: CASSSDSGTLKEQFF. The DNA for the CDR3 is TGTGCCAGCAGCTCCGACTCCGGGACTCTCAAGGAGCAGTTCTTC.

The V gene is TRBV24-1, the J gene TRBJ2-7; 10 bases align to TRBD1. The CDR3 covers 13 residues. Germline CDR1 KGHDR, CDR2 SFDVKD. V lost 6 bases to trimming and J lost 7 bases; unmatched junction nucleotides: 5. The CDR3 protein is CATSTTGGHEQYF. The CDR3 DNA reads TGTGCCACCAGTACGACAGGGGGCCATGAGCAGTACTTC.

In this sample, this clonotype turned up many times. V gene TRBV28 combines with J gene TRBJ2-4; D possibly matches TRBD1 or TRBD2 (5 bases each). The V gene's germline CDR1 is MDHEN and CDR2 SYDVKM. V lost 5 bases to trimming and J lost 6 bases, with 14 bases between them. CDR3 length: 14 amino acids. As DNA, the CDR3 is TGTGCCAGCAGTCGGCCGGGGCCCACAAACATTCAGTACTTC. This translates into CASSRPGPTNIQYF.

The chain has TRBV9 and TRBJ2-3, with 9 bases aligning to TRBD2. Germline V gives CDR1 SGDLS, CDR2 YYNGEE. The CDR3 has 15 residues. Germline trimming cut 4 bases from V and 0 bases from J; bases unmatched to any gene: 3. The CDR3 coding sequence is TGTGCCAGCAGCCCGCGGGAGGGTAGCACAGATACGCAGTATTTT. Encoded protein: CASSPREGSTDTQYF.

The chain couples TRBV9 to TRBJ2-3, with 8 bases fitting TRBD2. J lost 8 bases, V lost 0 bases, and 8 bases had no gene match. Germline V gene data show CDR1 as SGDLS and CDR2 as YYNGEE. The CDR3 covers 15 residues. Written as DNA, the CDR3 is TGTGCCAGCAGCGTAGAACTAGCGGTTCGCGGTACGCAGTATTTT. The encoded protein is CASSVELAVRGTQYF.

This clonotype was seen repeatedly, ten times or more. This chain links TRBV12-3 or TRBV12-4 with TRBJ2-5, with D hard to call. Trimming removed 6 bases from V and 2 bases from J, with 16 bases in between. This CDR3 contains 15 residues. In nucleotides, the CDR3 is TGTGCCAGCAGCCCCAACGTAGTAGGGCAAGAGACCCAGTACTTC. This sequence encodes CASSPNVVGQETQYF.

This clonotype was detected only a few times. This chain links TRBV21-1 with TRBJ1-4; the table's D call of TRBD1 was not tested on the DNA. TRBV21-1 is given as a pseudogene. CDR3 size: 16 residues. CDR3 residues: CASSKEPGQTGEKLFF. CDR3 bases: TGTGCCAGCAGCAAAGAACCGGGGCAGACCGGAGAAAAACTGTTTTTT.

This clonotype was recorded once. A clone one base away is much larger, so this may be a read error. The CDR3 sequence is CSARDEREPYEQYF. DNA of the CDR3: TGCAGTGCTAGAGATGAGCGGGAGCCCTACGAGCAGTACTTC. The chain combines TRBV20-1 with TRBJ2-7; 8 positions agree with TRBD2. The CDR3 contains 14 residues. The junction had 3 bases not matched to a gene; V was cut back by 0 bases and J by 2 bases. CDR1 is DFQATT, CDR2 SNEGSKA, per germline (reference sequence).

The sample holds one count of this clonotype. This may arise from a read error, as a much more abundant clone is one base away. The V gene is TRBV20-1, the J gene TRBJ2-5; D might be TRBD2 (6 bases). V lost 0 bases, J lost 2 bases, and 19 bases lay in between. CDR3 length: 17 amino acids. In germline, CDR1 is DFQATT, CDR2 SNEGSKA (reference sequence). The CDR3 region is CSARDLREQGFQETQYF. The CDR3 DNA follows: TGCAGTGCTAGAGATCTCCGGGAGCAGGGCTTTCAAGAGACCCAGTACTTC.

This chain connects TRBV7-8 to TRBJ1-1; D is perhaps TRBD1 (6 bases). V lost 2 bases and J lost 1, with 14 bases in between. This CDR3 is built from 16 residues. Germline assignment: CDR1 SGHVS and CDR2 FQNEAQ. The DNA for the CDR3 is TGTGCCAGCAGCTTAATGAGGGGGGCTTCGAACACTGAAGCTTTCTTT. Translated: CASSLMRGASNTEAFF.

The V and J genes are TRBV7-9 and TRBJ2-5, with a tentative D call TRBD1 (6 bases). The CDR3 loop spans 17 amino acids. Germline CDR1 is SEHNR and CDR2 is FQNEAQ (reference sequence). V was pared by 0 bases and J by 0 bases, with 14 bases between. The CDR3 DNA reads TGTGCCAGCAGCTTAGCAGGGGGTGGGCGGAACCAAGAGACCCAGTACTTC. Protein sequence: CASSLAGGGRNQETQYF.

The chain recombines TRBV12-3 or TRBV12-4 with TRBJ2-3; possible D gene TRBD2, 5 bases. V was clipped by 6 bases and J by 4 bases, with 14 bases between them. The CDR3 is 14 residues long. CDR3 in DNA: TGTGCCAGCAGCACACTAGATAGGTCAGATACGCAGTATTTT. Translation gives CASSTLDRSDTQYF.

V is TRBV7-2 and J is TRBJ2-1; no clear D. From germline, CDR1 is SGHTA and CDR2 FQGNSA. V was cut by 1 base and J by 8 bases, with 9 bases left in between. The CDR3 length is 13 residues. The CDR3 reads CASSLGGGYEQFF. CDR3 bases: TGTGCCAGCAGCTTAGGGGGTGGCTATGAGCAGTTCTTC.

This clonotype appeared a few times. The gene calls are TRBV28 and TRBJ2-4; 8 bases map to TRBD1. The end of the DNA is better explained by TRBJ2-7, so the J call may be wrong. The CDR3 is 13 residues long. Germline V gene sequence: CDR1 MDHEN, CDR2 SYDVKM. The CDR3 sequence is CASTGQATYEQYF. The CDR3, as DNA: TGTGCCAGCACGGGACAGGCAACCTACGAGCAGTACTTC.

This sequence joins TRBV5-1 and TRBJ2-1; possible D gene TRBD2, 6 bases. Per germline, CDR1 SGHRS and CDR2 YFSETQ. Deletions cut 3 bases from V and 0 bases from J, with 16 bases between. CDR3 length: 17 residues. The CDR3 loop reads CASSSTWGGSSYNEQFF. The CDR3 bases are TGCGCCAGCAGCTCTACCTGGGGAGGAAGCTCCTACAATGAGCAGTTCTTC.

This clonotype was counted a few times. The genes are TRBV6-2 or TRBV6-3 and TRBJ2-7; D gene uncertain. Germline lookup yields CDR1 MNHEY and CDR2 SVGEGT. Trimming removed 0 bases at V and 3 bases at J, with 6 bases between. This CDR3 is 13 amino acids long. The CDR3: CASSYSDLYEQYF. CDR3 nucleotide sequence: TGTGCCAGCAGTTACTCAGACCTCTACGAGCAGTACTTC.

As to this clonotype: Just one base apart from a much larger clone, this may be a read error. This chain links TRBV7-3 with TRBJ2-7, with TRBD2 matching over 8 bases. Germline lookup yields CDR1 SGHTA and CDR2 FQGTGA. After removal of 5 bases from V and 7 bases from J, the junction contained 16 bases not matched to a gene. CDR3 length: 16 amino acids. CDR3 coding DNA: TGTGCCAGCAGCCCGCACGGGACTAGTGGGGGCAATGAGCAGTACTTC. Its protein product is CASSPHGTSGGNEQYF.

The chain combines TRBV4-3 with TRBJ2-5, with unresolved D. The CDR3 is 15 amino acids. V was shortened by 0 bases and J by 4 bases, with 12 bases between the two germline ends. Germline CDR1 reads LGHNA; CDR2 reads YSLEER. The DNA of the CDR3 is TGCGCCAGCAGCCAAGATAACGGACCGCGAGAGACCCAGTACTTC. Translated, it gives CASSQDNGPRETQYF.

This clonotype was seen many times. V usage is TRBV7-2 and J usage is TRBJ2-1; the D is unclear. V lost 1 base, J lost 6 bases, and 7 bases lay in between. The CDR3 is 13 residues long. Germline V gene sequence: CDR1 SGHTA, CDR2 FQGNSA. The CDR3 is CASSLVHVNEQFF. CDR3 DNA sequence: TGTGCCAGCAGCTTAGTGCACGTCAATGAGCAGTTCTTC.

The table lists this clonotype with a few counts. V and J are TRBV20-1 and TRBJ2-1; 9 bases line up with TRBD2. The CDR3 contains 15 residues. The J segment lost 5 bases and the V segment lost 6 bases, leaving 11 bases of the junction unmatched. Per the germline V gene, CDR1 is DFQATT and CDR2 is SNEGSKA (reference sequence). The CDR3 loop is CSANPSGKGNNEQFF. CDR3 sequence (DNA): TGCAGTGCCAACCCTAGCGGGAAGGGAAACAATGAGCAGTTCTTC.

This chain connects TRBV5-1 to TRBJ1-2, with D possibly matching TRBD1 (5 bases). Germline CDR1 reads SGHRS; CDR2 reads YFSETQ. With 1 base removed from V and 3 bases from J, the gap between germline ends came to 13 bases. This CDR3 is built from 15 residues. CDR3 amino acids: CASSLTGPDYYGYTF. In DNA, the CDR3 is TGCGCCAGCAGCTTGACGGGGCCTGACTACTATGGCTACACCTTC.

The V call is TRBV6-5, the J call TRBJ2-1; 7 bases fit TRBD1. With V trimmed by 4 bases and J by 14 bases, 11 bases remained unmatched. CDR1 is MNHEY, CDR2 SVGAGI, per germline. The CDR3 is 13 amino acids. The CDR3 here is CASSSTFGQGEFF. The CDR3 DNA reads TGTGCCAGCAGTTCCACATTCGGGCAGGGGGAGTTCTTC.

The rearrangement joins TRBV7-6 to TRBJ2-2; no clear D gene. The CDR3 is 15 residues long. Germline CDR1 is SGHVS and CDR2 is FNYEAQ. V lost 2 bases and J lost 2, with 9 bases in between. Written as DNA, the CDR3 is TGTGCCAGCAGCTTAATGAGGAAAAACACCGGGGAGCTGTTTTTT. This sequence encodes CASSLMRKNTGELFF.

The chain combines TRBV15 with TRBJ2-1, with D perhaps TRBD2 (5 bases). With 2 bases removed from V and 10 bases from J, the gap between germline ends came to 15 bases. The CDR3 is 14 residues long. Per the germline V gene, CDR1 is LNHNV and CDR2 is YYDKDF (reference sequence). The CDR3 region is CATSRRSSSREQFF. CDR3 sequence (DNA): TGTGCCACCAGCAGACGGAGTTCTAGCAGGGAGCAGTTCTTC.

The V call is TRBV7-2, the J call TRBJ1-1; TRBD1 matches 12 bases. Germline values: CDR1 SGHTA, CDR2 FQGNSA. The CDR3 runs to 18 residues. V shed 3 bases and J 0 bases; nucleotides not matched to a gene: 8. CDR3 sequence: CASSFGSGTGGMNTEAFF. CDR3 nucleotide sequence: TGTGCCAGCAGCTTTGGTTCTGGGACAGGGGGCATGAACACTGAAGCTTTCTTT.

Ten or more counts support this clonotype. This sequence joins TRBV20-1 and TRBJ1-1; D gene ambiguous. The V gene lost 6 bases and the J gene lost 5 bases, with 10 bases spanning the gap. The CDR3 is made up of 11 amino acids. CDR1 is DFQATT and CDR2 is SNEGSKA in the germline V gene (reference sequence). The CDR3 coding sequence is TGCAGTGCGCTACGGACGACTGAAGCTTTCTTT. Its protein is CSALRTTEAFF.

The table lists this clonotype with many counts. This CDR3 reads CSALVPPYEQYF. CDR3 DNA sequence: TGCAGTGCGCTCGTCCCTCCCTACGAGCAGTACTTC. This rearrangement joins TRBV20-1 to TRBJ2-7, with D unclear. Trimming stripped 6 bases from V and 2 bases from J, with 11 bases between. The germline V gene has CDR1 DFQATT and CDR2 SNEGSKA (reference sequence). This CDR3 is 12 amino acids long.

This clonotype was recorded only once. This chain connects TRBV7-6 to TRBJ1-1; TRBD1 aligns across 8 bases. J was trimmed by 4 bases and V by 5 bases; bases with no gene match: 9. The CDR3 covers 15 residues. In germline, CDR1 is SGHVS, CDR2 FNYEAQ. The CDR3 DNA is TGTGCCAGCAGCACAACGCCGGGACAGGTCACTGAAGCTTTCTTT. The encoded protein is CASSTTPGQVTEAFF.